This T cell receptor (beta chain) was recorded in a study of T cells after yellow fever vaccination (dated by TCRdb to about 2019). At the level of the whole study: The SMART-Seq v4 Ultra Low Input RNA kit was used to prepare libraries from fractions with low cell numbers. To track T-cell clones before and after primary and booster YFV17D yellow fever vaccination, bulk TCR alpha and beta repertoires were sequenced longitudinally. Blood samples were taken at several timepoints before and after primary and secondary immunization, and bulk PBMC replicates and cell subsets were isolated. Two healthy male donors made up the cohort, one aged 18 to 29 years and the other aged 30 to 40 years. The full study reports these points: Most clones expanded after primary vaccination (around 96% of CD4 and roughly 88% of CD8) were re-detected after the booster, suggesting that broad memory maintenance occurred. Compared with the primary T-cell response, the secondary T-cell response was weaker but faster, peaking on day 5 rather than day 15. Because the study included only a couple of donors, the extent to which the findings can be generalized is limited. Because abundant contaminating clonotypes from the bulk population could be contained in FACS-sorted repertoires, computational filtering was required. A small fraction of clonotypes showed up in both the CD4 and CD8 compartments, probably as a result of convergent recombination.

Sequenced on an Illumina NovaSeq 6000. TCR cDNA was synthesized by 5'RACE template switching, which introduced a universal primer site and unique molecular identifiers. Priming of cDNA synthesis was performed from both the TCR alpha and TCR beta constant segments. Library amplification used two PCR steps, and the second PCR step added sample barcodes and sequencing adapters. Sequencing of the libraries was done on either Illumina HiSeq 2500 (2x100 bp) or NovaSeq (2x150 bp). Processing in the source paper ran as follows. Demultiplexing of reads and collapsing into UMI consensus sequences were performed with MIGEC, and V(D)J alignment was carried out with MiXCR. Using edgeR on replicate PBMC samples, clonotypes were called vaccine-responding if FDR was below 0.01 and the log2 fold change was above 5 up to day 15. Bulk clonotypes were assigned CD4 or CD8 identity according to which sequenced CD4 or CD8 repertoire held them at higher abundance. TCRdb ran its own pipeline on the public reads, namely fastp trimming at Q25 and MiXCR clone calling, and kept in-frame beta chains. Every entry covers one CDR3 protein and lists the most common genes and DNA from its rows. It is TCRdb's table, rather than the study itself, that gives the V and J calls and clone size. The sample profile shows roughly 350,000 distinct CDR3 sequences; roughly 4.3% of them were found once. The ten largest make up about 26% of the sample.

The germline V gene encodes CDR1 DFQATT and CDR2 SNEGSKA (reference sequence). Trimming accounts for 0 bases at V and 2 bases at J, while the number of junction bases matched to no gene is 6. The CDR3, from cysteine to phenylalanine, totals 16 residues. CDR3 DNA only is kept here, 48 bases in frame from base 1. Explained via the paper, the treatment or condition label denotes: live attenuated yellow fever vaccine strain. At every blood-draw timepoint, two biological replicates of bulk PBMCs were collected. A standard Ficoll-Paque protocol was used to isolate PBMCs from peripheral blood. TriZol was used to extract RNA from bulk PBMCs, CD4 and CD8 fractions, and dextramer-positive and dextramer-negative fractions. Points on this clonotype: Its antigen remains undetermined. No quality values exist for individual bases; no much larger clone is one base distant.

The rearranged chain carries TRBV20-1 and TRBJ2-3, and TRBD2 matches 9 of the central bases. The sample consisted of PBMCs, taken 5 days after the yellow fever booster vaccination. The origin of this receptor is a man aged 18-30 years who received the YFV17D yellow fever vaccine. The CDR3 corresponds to CSARDMAGGNTDTQYF. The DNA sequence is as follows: TGCAGTGCTAGAGATATGGCGGGGGGGAACACAGATACGCAGTATTTT.